This T cell receptor beta chain was identified during a study of cytomegalovirus exposure and HLA in healthy donors. Study-wide background: Among a few hundred genotyped donors, 65% to 90% fell in the Caucasian-associated ancestry cluster. Study findings and constraints: A later analysis linked a missense variant in DCLRE1C to the trimming of TCR beta V and J genes.

With regard to this clone: The antigen remains unidentified.

With 60 Vbeta and 13 Jbeta primers, the PCR was carried out. Libraries were prepared by immunoSEQ multiplex PCR; TCRdb keeps only in-frame clonotypes and omits some of them. Of 150,000 to 200,000 clones in the sample, about 75% were seen once. The CDR3 loop spans 14 amino acids. Trimming stripped 4 bases from V and 0 bases from J, with 9 bases between. Per the germline V gene, CDR1 is ENHRY and CDR2 is SYGVKD. Every donor was a healthy person donating bone marrow. The material sequenced was PBMCs. The sequence derives from a man in his forties or fifties in good health and CMV-seropositive. J is TRBJ1-2 and V is TRBV10-3, with D possibly TRBD1 on 5 matching bases. The CDR3 nucleotides read TGTGCCATCAGTGCAGACAGCGCTAACTATGGCTACACCTTC. Translating it yields CAISADSANYGYTF.